The 9 T cell receptor beta chains below were found in one sample sequenced in a study of molecular identifiers for immune sequencing clone quantification. Using its own MiXCR run on the PCR reads, TCRdb lists one record per CDR3 protein. The sample gives about 510,000 distinct CDR3 sequences, roughly 24% of which show up once; approximately 0.76% is in the top ten. What was sequenced was naive CD8+ T cells from blood, with Jurkat cell RNA spiked in. Subset noted: FACS-sorted CD8+CD4-CCR7+CD45RA+ naive T cells. These receptors all come from a human donor in good health. Some libraries in this study had Jurkat cell RNA spiked in.

This clonotype occurred many times. The chain links TRBV4-3 to TRBJ2-3, with no clear D. V was pared by 0 bases and J by 0 bases, with 4 bases between. CDR1 is LGHNA, CDR2 YSLEER, per germline. CDR3 length: 14 amino acids. CDR3 loop: CASSQDVSTDTQYF. DNA of the CDR3: TGCGCCAGCAGCCAAGATGTCAGCACAGATACGCAGTATTTT.

This clonotype has only a few counts. The chain uses TRBV30 and TRBJ2-7; D might be TRBD2 (6 bases). Germline CDR1 GTSNPN, CDR2 SVGIG (reference sequence). V was trimmed by 4 bases and J by 2 bases, leaving 12 bases between them. CDR3 size: 13 residues. In DNA form, the CDR3 reads TGTGCCTGGATCCGGGACTTCCCCTACGAGCAGTACTTC. Amino acid sequence: CAWIRDFPYEQYF. Looking up the rest from reference TRBV30 and TRBJ2-7 gives the full variable domain: SQTIHQWPATLVQPVGSPLSLECTVEGTSNPNLYWYRQAAGRGLQLLFYSVGIGQISSEVPQNLSASRPQDRQFILSSKKLLLSDSGFYLCAWIRDFPYEQYFGPGTRLTVT.

This clonotype appeared a few times. V usage is TRBV14 and J usage is TRBJ1-1, with D tentatively TRBD1 (5 bases). V was pared by 1 base and J by 4 bases, with 13 bases between. This CDR3 contains 15 residues. Germline V CDR1 and CDR2: SGHDN, FVKESK. The CDR3 nucleotides are TGTGCCAGCAGCCAAGGGGGGTGGTTTGGCACTGAAGCTTTCTTT. Translation gives CASSQGGWFGTEAFF.

As for this clonotype: One junction end does not reproduce the germline sequence, and a read error may be involved. The chain carries TRBV12-3 or TRBV12-4 and TRBJ2-3; D not certain. This CDR3 is 13 amino acids long. The chain's CDR3 is CASSLVRVDTRYF. In nucleotides, the CDR3 is TGTGCCAGCAGTTTAGTTAGGGTAGATACGCGGTATTTT.

This clonotype was recorded a few times. CDR3 nucleotide sequence: TGTGCCACCAGTGATTTGTCCGAGCGGGAGGGGCCCAGGACAGATACGCAGTATTTT. Residues: CATSDLSEREGPRTDTQYF. The chain employs TRBV24-1 and TRBJ2-3; 10 bases match TRBD2. Germline V gives CDR1 KGHDR, CDR2 SFDVKD. Germline trimming cut 0 bases from V and 3 bases from J; bases unmatched to any gene: 11. This CDR3 has 19 residues.

The chain uses TRBV27 and TRBJ2-3; unclear D gene. Germline V gives CDR1 MNHEY, CDR2 SMNVEV (reference sequence). Trimming removed 7 bases from V and 2 bases from J, with 16 bases in between. This CDR3 region has 15 residues. CDR3 coding DNA: TGTGCCAGCAATGCCGGGCCCTACTTCACAGATACGCAGTATTTT. It encodes CASNAGPYFTDTQYF.

As regards this clonotype: This sequence may be a read error, since a much larger clone differs from it by one base. The V gene is TRBV7-8, the J gene TRBJ2-5, with 7 positions matching TRBD2. Germline CDR1 SGHVS, CDR2 FQNEAQ. The CDR3 is made up of 17 amino acids. The CDR3 nucleotides are TGTGCCAGCAGCTCCCCGGGGTCTCGGGGGGTCCAAGAGACCCAGTGCTTC. It encodes CASSSPGSRGVQETQCF.

In regard to this clonotype: This may stem from a read error, because a much larger clone lies one nucleotide away. V usage is TRBV20-1 and J usage is TRBJ2-7; TRBD2 is a possible D gene (6 bases). V lost 3 bases and J lost 2, with 17 bases in between. Germline V CDR1 and CDR2: DFQATT, SNEGSKA (reference sequence). There are 15 residues in the CDR3. CDR3 DNA sequence: TGCAGTGCTAGTTTGGAGCGGGCCGCTCCCTACGAGCAGTACTTC. Amino acid sequence: CSASLERAAPYEQYF.

Of note for this clonotype: The CDR3 carries no conserved terminal phenylalanine or tryptophan, so it likely arises from a read error. The CDR3 reads CASSSLPDTSYEQYL. CDR3 DNA: TGTGCCAGTAGTTCCCTCCCGGATACTTCCTACGAGCAGTACCTC. The chain combines TRBV19 with TRBJ2-7; D not certain. V was pared by 5 bases and J by 1 base, with 15 bases between. Germline V lookup: CDR1 LNHDA, CDR2 SQIVND (reference sequence). There are 15 residues in the CDR3.